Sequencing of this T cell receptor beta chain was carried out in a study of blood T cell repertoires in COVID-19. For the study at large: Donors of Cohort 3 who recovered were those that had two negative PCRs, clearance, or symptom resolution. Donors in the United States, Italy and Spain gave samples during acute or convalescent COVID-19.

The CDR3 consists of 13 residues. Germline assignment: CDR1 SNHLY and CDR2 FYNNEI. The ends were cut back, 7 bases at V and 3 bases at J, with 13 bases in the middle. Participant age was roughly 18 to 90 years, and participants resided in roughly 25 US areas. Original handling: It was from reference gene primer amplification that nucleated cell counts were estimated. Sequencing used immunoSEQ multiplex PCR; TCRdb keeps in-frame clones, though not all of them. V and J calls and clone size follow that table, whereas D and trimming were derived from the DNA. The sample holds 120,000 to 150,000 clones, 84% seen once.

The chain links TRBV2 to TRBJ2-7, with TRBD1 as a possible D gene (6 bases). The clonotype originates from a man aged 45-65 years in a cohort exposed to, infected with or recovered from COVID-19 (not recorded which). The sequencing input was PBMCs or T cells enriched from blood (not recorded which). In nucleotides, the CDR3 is TGTGCCAGCATCCCGGACAGAAACTACGAGCAGTACTTC. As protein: CASIPDRNYEQYF.